The T cell receptor (beta chain) described here comes from a study of OX40 agonist ivuxolimab in advanced cancers. Notes on the study in general: CD8+ T cells averaged more expanded clones than CD4+. It was not determined which antigens were specifically recognized by the peripheral T cells that had undergone clonal expansion.

Of note for this clone: The antigen is unknown.

Assay: immunoSEQ multiplex PCR; the TCRdb copy retains only in-frame clones and omits some. The sample contains about 100,000 clones, 95% to 96% of which appear only once. The sequencing used CD4+ or CD8+ T cells sorted from blood, collected in a trial of the OX40 agonist ivuxolimab. The clonotype comes from an adult with an advanced solid tumor such as melanoma, head and neck, liver or kidney cancer.

This CDR3 reads CASSLGTGGVGTGELFF. CDR3 DNA: TGTGCCAGCAGCTTAGGGACAGGGGGAGTTGGCACCGGGGAGCTGTTTTTT. V and J are TRBV11-2 and TRBJ2-2; the match to TRBD1 covers 10 bases. V was pared by 1 base and J by 4 bases, with 6 bases of the junction left unmatched. Germline CDR1 and CDR2: SGHAT and FQNNGV. The CDR3 has 17 amino acids.